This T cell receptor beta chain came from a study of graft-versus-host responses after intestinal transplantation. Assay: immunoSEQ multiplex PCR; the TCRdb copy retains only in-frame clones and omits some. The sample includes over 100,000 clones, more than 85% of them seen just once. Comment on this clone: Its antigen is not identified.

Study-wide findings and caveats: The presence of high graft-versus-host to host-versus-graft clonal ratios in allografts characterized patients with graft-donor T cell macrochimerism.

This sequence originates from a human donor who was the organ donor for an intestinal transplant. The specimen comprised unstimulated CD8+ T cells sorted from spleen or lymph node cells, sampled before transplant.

The CDR3 coding sequence is TGTGCCAGCAGTTTGGCTCGGTACAATGAGCAGTTCTTC. This gives the protein CASSLARYNEQFF. The rearrangement joins TRBV28 to TRBJ2-1; D remains unclear. CDR1 is MDHEN, CDR2 SYDVKM, per germline. The CDR3 has 13 amino acids. With 3 bases removed from V and 4 bases from J, the gap between germline ends came to 7 bases.